Below, one T cell receptor (delta chain) is given with its context. The clone's antigen remains unknown. Base quality data are lacking; no much larger clone is found one base away. The source of the sample is a study of human gamma delta and Vdelta1 T cells (dated by TCRdb to 2017 to 2018). For the wider study: In this study, the researchers looked at Delta One T cells, which are Vd1+ gamma-delta T cells, to see how well they work as cytotoxic effectors against acute myeloid leukemia. Study-wide conclusions, independent of this receptor: Delta One T cells were reported to be polyclonal and to show broad cytotoxic targeting of acute myeloid leukemia.

Receptor libraries were prepared by PCR. TCRdb names Illumina MiSeq as the instrument used. TCRdb reprocessed the public data with the CATT caller; entries with the same nucleotide sequence were combined afterwards. For this sample there are some 6,100 delta-chain clones; about 40% appear just once. Of the sample, roughly 5.9% is held by the ten largest clones. Reading the germline V gene gives CDR1 TSWWSYY and CDR2 QGS. The CDR3 covers 18 residues, taking in both the cysteine and the phenylalanine. The kept DNA is CDR3 alone, 54 bases in frame from the first base. Trimming leaves V shorter by 2 bases and J shorter by 8 bases, with the junction holding 17 bases beyond the gene matches.

The receptor was derived from a human donor in good health. The receptor chain draws on TRDV1 and TRDJ1; TRDD3 fits 10 bases in the junction. The specimen was Vdelta1 gamma-delta T cells from blood grown in culture (DOT cells). This specimen's cell subset or site label, interpreted: Delta One T cells, in vitro expanded/differentiated Vd1+ gamma-delta T cells. The base sequence is TGTGCTCTTGGGGAAAATCCTATGGGGGATACCCCGGTCGGGAAACTCATCTTT. It specifies CALGENPMGDTPVGKLIF.